This T cell receptor (beta chain) derives from a study of T cells in Graves' hyperthyroidism and ophthalmopathy. Study in general: Blood was drawn when the patient was first diagnosed and still untreated. General observations from the study: Blood also held most thyroid clonotypes expanded beyond 0.001.

The CDR3 consists of 15 residues. V lost 6 bases and J lost 1; bases outside the gene matches: 8. Patients aged 18 to 65 had newly diagnosed hyperthyroidism that had lasted under 2 months. Out of roughly 9.1 ml of fresh peripheral blood came the PBMCs. This clonotype was seen repeatedly, ten times or more. Its antigen is unidentified. The source material, RNA transcripts, was used to amplify TCR beta CDR3 regions. The HTBI primer set drove a first-round RT-PCR of the TCR CDR3. Using its own MiXCR run on the multiplex PCR reads, TCRdb lists one record per CDR3 protein. The sample consists of some 600,000 distinct CDR3 sequences, roughly 13% of them appearing once.

This chain links TRBV12-3 or TRBV12-4 with TRBJ2-7, with TRBD1 identical over 8 bases. Sequencing was done on a sample of blood. This sequence originates from a woman aged 25 to 39 with Graves' hyperthyroidism that later progressed to Graves' ophthalmopathy. CDR3 sequence: CASSPGGRGSYEQYF. The CDR3, as DNA: TGTGCCAGCAGCCCAGGGGGCAGGGGTTCCTACGAGCAGTACTTC.